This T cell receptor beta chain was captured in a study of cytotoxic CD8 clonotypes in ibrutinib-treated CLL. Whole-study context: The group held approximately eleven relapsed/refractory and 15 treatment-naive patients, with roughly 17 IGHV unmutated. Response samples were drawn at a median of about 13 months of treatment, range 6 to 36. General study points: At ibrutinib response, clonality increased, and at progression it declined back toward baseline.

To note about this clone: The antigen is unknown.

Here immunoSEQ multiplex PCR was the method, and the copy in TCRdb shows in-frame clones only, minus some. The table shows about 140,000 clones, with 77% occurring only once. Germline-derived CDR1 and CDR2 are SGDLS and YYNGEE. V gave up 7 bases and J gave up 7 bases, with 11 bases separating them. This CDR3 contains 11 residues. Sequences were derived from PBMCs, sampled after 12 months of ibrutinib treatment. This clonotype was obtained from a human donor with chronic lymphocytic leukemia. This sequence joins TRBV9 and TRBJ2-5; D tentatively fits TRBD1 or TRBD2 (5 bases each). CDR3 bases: TGTGCCAGCGGGGGAGAGGGGACCCAGTACTTC. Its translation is CASGGEGTQYF.